This T cell receptor beta chain was retrieved from a study of CD8 T cells in ankylosing spondylitis. Notes on the study in general: There was a TCR beta motif, made of roughly eight highly homologous variants, that appeared characteristic of ankylosing spondylitis blood. Disease-linked clones reportedly showed significant enrichment in matched ankylosing spondylitis synovial fluid.

V lost 4 bases and J lost 5, with 9 bases in between. CDR1 is SQVTM and CDR2 is ANQGSEA in the germline V gene. The CDR3 has 12 amino acids. Quantitative 5'-RACE with molecular barcodes was used to make the TCR beta libraries. TCRdb independently ran MiXCR on the 5' RACE reads; one entry per CDR3 protein. This sample yields 200,000 to 300,000 distinct CDR3 sequences, of which about 10% are seen a single time; about 6.8% belongs to the top ten. This clonotype was seen repeatedly, ten times or more. The target antigen is unknown. The sequence was obtained from a male donor with ankylosing spondylitis or in good health (not recorded which). Specimen: blood, either unsorted or a sorted T cell fraction (not recorded which). The chain combines TRBV29-1 with TRBJ2-1, with D hard to call. DNA of the CDR3: TGCAGCGTTGTGGGTATTGACAATGAGCAGTTCTTC. Protein sequence: CSVVGIDNEQFF.